The entry below describes one TCR beta chain. The data originate from a study of blood T cell repertoires in COVID-19. Study summary: Acute and convalescent COVID-19 specimens originated in the United States, Italy and Spain. T cells, B-cell-depleted T cells, or PBMCs provided the cDNA or gDNA that served as material.

In the authors' methods: Estimation of nucleated cell counts was performed using reference gene primer amplification. Repertoires were generated with immunoSEQ multiplex PCR, while TCRdb's copy carries only in-frame clones and drops some. V, J and clone size derive from that table, while D and trimming were established from the DNA sequence. The sample contains 75,000 to 90,000 clones, more than 75% of which appear only once. Per the germline V gene, CDR1 is SGDLS and CDR2 is YYNGEE. The CDR3 is made up of 14 amino acids. V was clipped by 4 bases and J by 5 bases; unmatched bases: 9. The sample comprised peripheral blood. This TCR was sampled from a man aged 45-60 years with active COVID-19. The chain uses TRBV9 and TRBJ2-7, with 7 bases identical to TRBD1. Written as DNA, the CDR3 is TGTGCCAGCAGCCCGCCGACAGGGTTGGACGAGCAGTACTTC. Translating gives CASSPPTGLDEQYF.